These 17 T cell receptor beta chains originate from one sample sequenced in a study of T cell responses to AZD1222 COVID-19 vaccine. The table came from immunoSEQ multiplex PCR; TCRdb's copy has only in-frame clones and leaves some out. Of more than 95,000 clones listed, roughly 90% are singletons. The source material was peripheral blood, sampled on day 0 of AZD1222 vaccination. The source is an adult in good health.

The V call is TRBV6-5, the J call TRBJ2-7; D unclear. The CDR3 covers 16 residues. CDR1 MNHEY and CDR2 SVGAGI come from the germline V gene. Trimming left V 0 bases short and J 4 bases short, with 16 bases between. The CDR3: CASSYSTPTAGYEQYF. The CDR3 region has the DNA TGTGCCAGCAGTTACTCGACTCCAACTGCTGGTTACGAGCAGTACTTC.

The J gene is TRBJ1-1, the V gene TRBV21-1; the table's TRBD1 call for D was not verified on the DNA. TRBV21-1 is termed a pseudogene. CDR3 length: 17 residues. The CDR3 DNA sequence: TGTGCCAGCAGCAAAGAGGGCACCCACAGGGAGAACACTGAAGCTTTCTTT. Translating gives CASSKEGTHRENTEAFF.

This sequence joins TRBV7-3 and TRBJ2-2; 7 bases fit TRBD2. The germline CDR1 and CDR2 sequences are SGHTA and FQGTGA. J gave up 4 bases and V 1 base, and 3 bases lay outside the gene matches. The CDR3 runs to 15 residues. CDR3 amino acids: CASSLRVAGTGELFF. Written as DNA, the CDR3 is TGTGCCAGCAGCTTAAGGGTAGCGGGCACCGGGGAGCTGTTTTTT.

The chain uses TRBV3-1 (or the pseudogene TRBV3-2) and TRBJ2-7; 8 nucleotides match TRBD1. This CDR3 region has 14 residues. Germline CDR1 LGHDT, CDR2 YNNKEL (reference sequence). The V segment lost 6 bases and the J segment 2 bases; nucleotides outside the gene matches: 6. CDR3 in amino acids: CASSRQGSPYEQYF. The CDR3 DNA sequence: TGTGCCAGCAGTCGACAGGGGAGCCCCTACGAGCAGTACTTC.

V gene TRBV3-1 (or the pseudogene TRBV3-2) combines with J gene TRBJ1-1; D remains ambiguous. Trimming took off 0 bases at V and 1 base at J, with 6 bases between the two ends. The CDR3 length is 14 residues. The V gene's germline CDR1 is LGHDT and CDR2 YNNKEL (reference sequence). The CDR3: CASSQDYWNTEAFF. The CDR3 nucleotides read TGTGCCAGCAGCCAAGATTACTGGAACACTGAAGCTTTCTTT.

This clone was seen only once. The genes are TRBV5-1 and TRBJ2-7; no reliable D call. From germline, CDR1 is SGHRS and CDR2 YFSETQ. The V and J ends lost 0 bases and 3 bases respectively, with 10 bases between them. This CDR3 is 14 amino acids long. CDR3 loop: CASSLVSHIYEQYF. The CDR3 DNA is TGCGCCAGCAGCTTGGTAAGCCACATCTACGAGCAGTACTTC.

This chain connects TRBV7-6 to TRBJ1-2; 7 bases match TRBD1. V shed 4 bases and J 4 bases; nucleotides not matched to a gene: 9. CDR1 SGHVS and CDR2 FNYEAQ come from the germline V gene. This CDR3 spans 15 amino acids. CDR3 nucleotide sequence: TGTGCCAGCAGCTCCGTAGGACAGGCTATCTATGGCTACACCTTC. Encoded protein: CASSSVGQAIYGYTF.

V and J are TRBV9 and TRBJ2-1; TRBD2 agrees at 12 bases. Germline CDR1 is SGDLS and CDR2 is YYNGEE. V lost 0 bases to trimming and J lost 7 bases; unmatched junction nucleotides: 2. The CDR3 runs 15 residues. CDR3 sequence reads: CASSVGTSGRNEQFF. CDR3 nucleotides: TGTGCCAGCAGCGTAGGCACTAGCGGGAGGAATGAGCAGTTCTTC.

CDR3 region: CASSLQYEQYF. In DNA form, the CDR3 reads TGTGCCAGCAGTCTACAGTACGAGCAGTACTTC. The rearrangement links TRBV12-3 or TRBV12-4 to TRBJ2-7; D unresolved. V lost 5 bases to trimming and J lost 4 bases, with 6 bases between them. The CDR3 consists of 11 residues.

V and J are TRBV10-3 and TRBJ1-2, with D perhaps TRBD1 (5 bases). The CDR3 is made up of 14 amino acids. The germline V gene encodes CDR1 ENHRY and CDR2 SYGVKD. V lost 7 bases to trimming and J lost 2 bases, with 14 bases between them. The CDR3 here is CAINPGTANYGYTF. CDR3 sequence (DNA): TGTGCCATCAACCCAGGGACGGCAAACTATGGCTACACCTTC.

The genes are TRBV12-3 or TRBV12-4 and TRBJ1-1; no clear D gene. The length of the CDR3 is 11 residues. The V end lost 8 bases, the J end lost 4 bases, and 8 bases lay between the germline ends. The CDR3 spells CASLLGTEAFF. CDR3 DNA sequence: TGTGCCAGCCTTTTGGGCACTGAAGCTTTCTTT.

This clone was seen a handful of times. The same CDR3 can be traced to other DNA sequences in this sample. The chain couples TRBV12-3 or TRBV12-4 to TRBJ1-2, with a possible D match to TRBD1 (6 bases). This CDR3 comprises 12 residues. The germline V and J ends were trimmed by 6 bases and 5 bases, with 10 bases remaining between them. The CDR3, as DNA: TGTGCCAGCAGCCTCGGACAGTATGGCTACACCTTC. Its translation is CASSLGQYGYTF.

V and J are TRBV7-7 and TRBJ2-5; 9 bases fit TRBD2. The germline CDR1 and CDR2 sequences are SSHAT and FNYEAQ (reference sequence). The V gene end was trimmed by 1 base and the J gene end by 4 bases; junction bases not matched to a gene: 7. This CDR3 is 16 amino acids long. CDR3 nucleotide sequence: TGTGCCAGCAGCTTAGGCCTAGCGGGACCAGCAGAGACCCAGTACTTC. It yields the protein CASSLGLAGPAETQYF.

Written as DNA, the CDR3 is TGTGCCTGGAGTGGGACGGCAGGATATGAAAAACTGTTTTTT. This encodes CAWSGTAGYEKLFF. The genes are TRBV30 and TRBJ1-4; D ambiguous. The CDR3 runs to 14 residues. The germline V and J ends were trimmed by 1 base and 6 bases, with 12 bases remaining between them. Germline V CDR1 and CDR2: GTSNPN, SVGIG (reference sequence).

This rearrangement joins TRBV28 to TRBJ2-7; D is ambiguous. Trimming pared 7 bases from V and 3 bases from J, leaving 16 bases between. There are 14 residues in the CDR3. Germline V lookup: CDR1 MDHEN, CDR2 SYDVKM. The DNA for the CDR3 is TGTGCCAGCACCTCTGGTTGGGTTCTCTACGAGCAGTACTTC. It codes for CASTSGWVLYEQYF.

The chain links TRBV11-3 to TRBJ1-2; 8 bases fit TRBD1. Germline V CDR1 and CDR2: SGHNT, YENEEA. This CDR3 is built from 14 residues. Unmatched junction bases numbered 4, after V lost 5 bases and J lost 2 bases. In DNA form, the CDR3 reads TGTGCCAGCAGCCCCAGACAGGGGAACTATGGCTACACCTTC. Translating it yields CASSPRQGNYGYTF.

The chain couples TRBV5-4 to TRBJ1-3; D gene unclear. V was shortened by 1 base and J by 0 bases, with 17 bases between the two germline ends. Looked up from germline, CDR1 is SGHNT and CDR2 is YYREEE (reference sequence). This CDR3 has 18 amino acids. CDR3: CASSLSQSFTFSGNTIYF. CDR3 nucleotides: TGTGCCAGCAGCTTGTCTCAATCCTTTACTTTCTCTGGAAACACCATATATTTT.